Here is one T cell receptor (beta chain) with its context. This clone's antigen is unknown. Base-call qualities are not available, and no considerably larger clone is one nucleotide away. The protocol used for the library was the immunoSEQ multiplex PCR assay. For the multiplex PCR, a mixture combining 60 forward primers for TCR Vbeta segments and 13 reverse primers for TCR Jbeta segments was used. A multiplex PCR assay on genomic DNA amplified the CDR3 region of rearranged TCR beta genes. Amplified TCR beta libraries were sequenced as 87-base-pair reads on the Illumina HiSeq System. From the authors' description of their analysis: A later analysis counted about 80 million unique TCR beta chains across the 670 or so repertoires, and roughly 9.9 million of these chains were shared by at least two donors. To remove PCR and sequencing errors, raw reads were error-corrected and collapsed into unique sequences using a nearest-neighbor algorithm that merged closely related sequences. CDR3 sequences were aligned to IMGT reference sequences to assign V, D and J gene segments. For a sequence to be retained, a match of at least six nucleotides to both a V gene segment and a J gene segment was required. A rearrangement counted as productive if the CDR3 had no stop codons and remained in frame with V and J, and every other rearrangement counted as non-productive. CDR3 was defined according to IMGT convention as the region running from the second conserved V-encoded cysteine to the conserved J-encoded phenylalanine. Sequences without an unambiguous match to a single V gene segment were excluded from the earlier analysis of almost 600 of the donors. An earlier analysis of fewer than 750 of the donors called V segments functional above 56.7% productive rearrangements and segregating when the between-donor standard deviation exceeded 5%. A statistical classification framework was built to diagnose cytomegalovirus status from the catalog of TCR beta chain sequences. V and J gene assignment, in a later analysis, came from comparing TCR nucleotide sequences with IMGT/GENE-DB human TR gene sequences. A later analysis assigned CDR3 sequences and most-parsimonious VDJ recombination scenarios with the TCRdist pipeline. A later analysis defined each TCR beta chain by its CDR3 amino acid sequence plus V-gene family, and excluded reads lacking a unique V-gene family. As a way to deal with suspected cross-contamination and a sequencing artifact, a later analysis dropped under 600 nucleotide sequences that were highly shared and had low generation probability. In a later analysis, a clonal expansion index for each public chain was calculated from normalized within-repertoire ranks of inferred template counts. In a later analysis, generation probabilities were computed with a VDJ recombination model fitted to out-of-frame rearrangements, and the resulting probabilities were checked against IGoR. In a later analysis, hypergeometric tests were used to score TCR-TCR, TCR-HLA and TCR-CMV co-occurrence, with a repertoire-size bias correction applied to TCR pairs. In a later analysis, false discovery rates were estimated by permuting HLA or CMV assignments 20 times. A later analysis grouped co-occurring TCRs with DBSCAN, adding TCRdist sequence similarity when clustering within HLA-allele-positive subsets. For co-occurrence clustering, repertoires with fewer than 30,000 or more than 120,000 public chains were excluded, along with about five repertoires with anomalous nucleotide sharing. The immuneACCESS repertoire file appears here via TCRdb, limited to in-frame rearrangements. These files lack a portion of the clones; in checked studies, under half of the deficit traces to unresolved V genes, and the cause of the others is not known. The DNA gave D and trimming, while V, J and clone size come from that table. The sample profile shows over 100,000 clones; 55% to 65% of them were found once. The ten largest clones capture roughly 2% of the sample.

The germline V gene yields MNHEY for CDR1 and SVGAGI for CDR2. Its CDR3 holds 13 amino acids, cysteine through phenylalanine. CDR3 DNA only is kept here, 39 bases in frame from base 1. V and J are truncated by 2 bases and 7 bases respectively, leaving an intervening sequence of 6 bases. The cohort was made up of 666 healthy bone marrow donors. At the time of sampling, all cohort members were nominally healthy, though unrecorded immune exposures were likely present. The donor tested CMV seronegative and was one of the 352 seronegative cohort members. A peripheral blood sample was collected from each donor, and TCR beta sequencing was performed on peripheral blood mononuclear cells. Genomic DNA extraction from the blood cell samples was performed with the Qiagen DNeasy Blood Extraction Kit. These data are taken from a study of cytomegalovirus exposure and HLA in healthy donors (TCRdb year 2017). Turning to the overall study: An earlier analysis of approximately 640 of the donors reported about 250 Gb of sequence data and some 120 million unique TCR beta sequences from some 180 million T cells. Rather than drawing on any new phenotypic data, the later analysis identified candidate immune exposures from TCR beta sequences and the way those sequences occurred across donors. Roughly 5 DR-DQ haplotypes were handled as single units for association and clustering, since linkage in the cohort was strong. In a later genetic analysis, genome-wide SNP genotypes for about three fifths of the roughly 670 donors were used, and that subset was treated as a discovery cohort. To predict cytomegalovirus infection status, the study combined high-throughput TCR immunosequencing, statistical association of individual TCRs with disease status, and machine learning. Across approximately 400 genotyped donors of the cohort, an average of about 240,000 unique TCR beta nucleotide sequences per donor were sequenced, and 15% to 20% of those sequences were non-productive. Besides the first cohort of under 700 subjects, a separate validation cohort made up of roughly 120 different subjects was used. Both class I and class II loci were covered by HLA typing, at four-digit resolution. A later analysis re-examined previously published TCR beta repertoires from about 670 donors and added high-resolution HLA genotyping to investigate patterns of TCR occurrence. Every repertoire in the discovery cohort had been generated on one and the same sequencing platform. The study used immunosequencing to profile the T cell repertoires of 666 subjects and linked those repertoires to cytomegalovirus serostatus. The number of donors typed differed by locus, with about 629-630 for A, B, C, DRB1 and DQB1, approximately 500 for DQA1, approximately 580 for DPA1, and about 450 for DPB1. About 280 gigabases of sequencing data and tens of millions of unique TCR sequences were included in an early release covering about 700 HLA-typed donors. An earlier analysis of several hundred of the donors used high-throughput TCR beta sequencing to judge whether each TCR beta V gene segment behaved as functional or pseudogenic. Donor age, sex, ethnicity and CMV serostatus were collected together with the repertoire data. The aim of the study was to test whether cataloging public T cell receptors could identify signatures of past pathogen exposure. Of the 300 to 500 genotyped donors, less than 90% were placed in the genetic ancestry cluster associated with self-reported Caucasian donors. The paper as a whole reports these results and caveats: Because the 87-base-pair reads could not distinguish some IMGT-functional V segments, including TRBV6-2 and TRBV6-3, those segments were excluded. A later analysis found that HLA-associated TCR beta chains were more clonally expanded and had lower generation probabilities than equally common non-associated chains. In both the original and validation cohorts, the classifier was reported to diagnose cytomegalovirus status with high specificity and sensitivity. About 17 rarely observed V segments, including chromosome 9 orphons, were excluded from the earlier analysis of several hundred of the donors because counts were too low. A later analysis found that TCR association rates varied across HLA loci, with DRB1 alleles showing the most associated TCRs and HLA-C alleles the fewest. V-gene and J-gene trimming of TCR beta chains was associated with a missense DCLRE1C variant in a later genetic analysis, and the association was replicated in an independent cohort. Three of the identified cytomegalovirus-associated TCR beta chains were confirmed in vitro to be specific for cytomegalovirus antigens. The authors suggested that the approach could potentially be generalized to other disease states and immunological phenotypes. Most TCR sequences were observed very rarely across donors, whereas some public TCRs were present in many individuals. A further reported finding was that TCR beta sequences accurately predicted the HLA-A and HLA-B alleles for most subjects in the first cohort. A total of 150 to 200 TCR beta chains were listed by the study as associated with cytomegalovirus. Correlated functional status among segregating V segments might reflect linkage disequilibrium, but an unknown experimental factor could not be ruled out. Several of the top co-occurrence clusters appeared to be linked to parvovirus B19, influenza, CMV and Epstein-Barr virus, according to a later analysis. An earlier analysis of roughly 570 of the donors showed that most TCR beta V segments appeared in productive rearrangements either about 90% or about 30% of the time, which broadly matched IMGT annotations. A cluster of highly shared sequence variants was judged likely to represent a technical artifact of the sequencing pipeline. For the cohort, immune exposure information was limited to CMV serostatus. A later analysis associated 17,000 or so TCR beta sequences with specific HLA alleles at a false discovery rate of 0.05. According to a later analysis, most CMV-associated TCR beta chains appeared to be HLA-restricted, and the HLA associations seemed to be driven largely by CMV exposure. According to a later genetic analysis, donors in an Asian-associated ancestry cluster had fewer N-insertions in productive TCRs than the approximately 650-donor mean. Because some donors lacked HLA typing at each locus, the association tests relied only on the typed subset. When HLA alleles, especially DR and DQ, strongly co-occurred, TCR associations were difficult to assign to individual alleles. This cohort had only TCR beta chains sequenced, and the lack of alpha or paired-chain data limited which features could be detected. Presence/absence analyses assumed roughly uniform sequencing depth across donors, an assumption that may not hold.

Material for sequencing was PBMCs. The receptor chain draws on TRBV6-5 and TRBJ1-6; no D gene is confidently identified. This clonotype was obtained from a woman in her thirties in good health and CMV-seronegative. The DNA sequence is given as TGTGCCAGCAGTTACCGTCGGAATTCACCCCTCCACTTT. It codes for CASSYRRNSPLHF.